This entry lists 5 T cell receptor beta chains sequenced from one sample in a study of blood T cells in healthy people across ages. For the second PCR, which ran for about 7 to 11 cycles, a sample-barcoded 5' primer and a J-beta primer mix were used. TCRdb reprocessed the 5' RACE reads with MiXCR, giving one entry per CDR3 protein. The table has around 780,000 distinct CDR3 sequences, 25% to 30% seen once. The same data also went into a second study, on T cells of mothers and their children.

Sequencing used blood. The source of these receptors is a boy younger than 18 in good health.

This chain uses TRBV20-1 with TRBJ2-5; TRBD2 is a possible D gene (5 bases). Deletions cut 0 bases from V and 5 bases from J, with 13 bases between. Germline-derived CDR1 and CDR2 are DFQATT and SNEGSKA (reference sequence). This CDR3 is 14 amino acids long. The CDR3 region is CSARDREGWETQYF. The CDR3 nucleotides read TGCAGTGCTAGAGATCGAGAGGGATGGGAGACCCAGTACTTC.

The table lists this clonotype with a few counts. One end of the junction varies from germline; a read error may be responsible. The rearrangement joins TRBV7-8 to TRBJ2-7, with TRBD1 identical over 9 bases. This CDR3 region has 17 residues. CDR1 is SGHVS, CDR2 FQNEAQ, per germline. The CDR3 DNA follows: TGTACCAGCAGCTCCAGACCACAGGGGGCTACCGCCTACGAGCAGTACTTC. It yields the protein CTSSSRPQGATAYEQYF.

This clonotype occurred many times. The gene calls are TRBV12-3 or TRBV12-4 and TRBJ1-6; 8 bases map to TRBD1. V gave up 6 bases and J gave up 9 bases; unmatched junction bases: 7. The CDR3 contains 14 residues. The chain's CDR3 is CASRPDRGGSPLHF. The CDR3 DNA is TGTGCCAGCAGGCCTGACAGGGGAGGTTCACCCCTCCACTTT.

The chain uses TRBV6-6 and TRBJ1-1, with 8 bases identical to TRBD1. The germline gives CDR1 MNHNY, CDR2 SVGAGI (reference sequence). Trimming removed 2 bases from V and 1 base from J; junction bases left unmatched: 3. This CDR3 comprises 15 residues. The CDR3 bases are TGTGCCAGCAGTTACGCCGGACAGGGGAACACTGAAGCTTTCTTT. Residues: CASSYAGQGNTEAFF.

In its sample, this clonotype was seen many times. The rearrangement joins TRBV13 to TRBJ1-4; maybe TRBD1 (5 bases). Germline V lookup: CDR1 PRHDT, CDR2 FYEKMQ (reference sequence). There are 16 residues in the CDR3. V was pared by 4 bases and J by 4 bases, with 16 bases between. This chain's CDR3 is CASSSPPGTHNEKLFF. The CDR3 nucleotides read TGTGCCAGCAGCTCGCCCCCAGGGACCCATAATGAAAAACTGTTTTTT.